This T cell receptor beta chain comes out of a study of identical twins. Overall study results and limits: The abundant beta clonotypes from cord blood had fewer insertions, and memory repertoires had none of this. Sequences that were out-of-frame, alpha and twin-shared displayed an excess of low generation probability. Invariant cells of the MAIT and iNKT types might have partly distorted the zero-insertion analyses. Models, which agreed with sharing between unrelated individuals, nonetheless underestimated the out-of-frame TCR alpha sharing seen in monozygotic twins.

V lost 4 bases to trimming and J lost 4 bases; unmatched junction nucleotides: 16. Germline-derived CDR1 and CDR2 are SGHRS and YFSETQ. CDR3 length equals 17 residues. This clonotype has a count of ten or more. Its target is not known. TCRdb passed the 5' RACE reads through MiXCR, listing each CDR3 protein once. Of some 1,700,000 distinct CDR3 sequences in the sample, about 32% were seen once. The sequence came from a newborn girl in good health. The sequenced sample consisted of cord blood. V is TRBV5-1 and J is TRBJ1-2; 7 bases align to TRBD1. For the CDR3, the DNA is TGCGCCAGCAGCGGAAATAACGGGACAGCGATTTCCTATGGCTACACCTTC. Its protein is CASSGNNGTAISYGYTF.